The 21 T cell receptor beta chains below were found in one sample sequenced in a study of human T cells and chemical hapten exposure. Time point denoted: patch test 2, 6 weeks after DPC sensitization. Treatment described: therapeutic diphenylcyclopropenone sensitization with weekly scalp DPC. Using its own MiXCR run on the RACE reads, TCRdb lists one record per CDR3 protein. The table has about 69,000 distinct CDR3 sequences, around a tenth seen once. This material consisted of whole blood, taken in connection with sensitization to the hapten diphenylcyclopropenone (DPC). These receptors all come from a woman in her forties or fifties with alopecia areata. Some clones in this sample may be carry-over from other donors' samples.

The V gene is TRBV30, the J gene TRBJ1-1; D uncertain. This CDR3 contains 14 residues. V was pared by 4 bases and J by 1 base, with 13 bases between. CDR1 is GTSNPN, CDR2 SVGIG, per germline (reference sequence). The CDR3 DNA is TGTGCCTGGACCCTCGGCACAGAGAACACTGAAGCTTTCTTT. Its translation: CAWTLGTENTEAFF.

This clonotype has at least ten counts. CDR3 loop: CASREQTGSTGELFF. The CDR3 DNA sequence: TGCGCCAGCCGCGAACAAACAGGGAGCACCGGGGAGCTGTTTTTT. J is TRBJ2-2 and V is TRBV10-2; TRBD1 is a possible D gene (6 bases). CDR3 length: 15 amino acids. Germline V gene sequence: CDR1 WSHSY, CDR2 SAAADI. The germline V and J ends were trimmed by 8 bases and 4 bases, with 17 bases remaining between them.

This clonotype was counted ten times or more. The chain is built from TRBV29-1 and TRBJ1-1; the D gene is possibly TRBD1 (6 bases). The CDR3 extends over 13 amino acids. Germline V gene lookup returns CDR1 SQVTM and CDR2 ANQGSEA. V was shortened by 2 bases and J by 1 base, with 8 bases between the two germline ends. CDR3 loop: CSVERQENTEAFF. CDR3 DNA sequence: TGCAGCGTTGAAAGACAGGAGAACACTGAAGCTTTCTTT.

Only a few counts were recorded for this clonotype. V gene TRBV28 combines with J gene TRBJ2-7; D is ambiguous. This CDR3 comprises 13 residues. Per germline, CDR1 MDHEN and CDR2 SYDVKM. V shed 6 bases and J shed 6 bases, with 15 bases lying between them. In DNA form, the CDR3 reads TGTGCCAGCAGCCTTCCGGCCTGGGGCGAGCAGTACTTC. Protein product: CASSLPAWGEQYF.

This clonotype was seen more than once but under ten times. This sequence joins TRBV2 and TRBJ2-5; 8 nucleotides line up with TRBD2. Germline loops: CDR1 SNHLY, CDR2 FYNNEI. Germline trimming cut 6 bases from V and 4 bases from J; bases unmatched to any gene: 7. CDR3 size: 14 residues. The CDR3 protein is CASRYREGGETQYF. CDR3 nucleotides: TGTGCCAGCAGGTACCGGGAGGGAGGAGAGACCCAGTACTTC.

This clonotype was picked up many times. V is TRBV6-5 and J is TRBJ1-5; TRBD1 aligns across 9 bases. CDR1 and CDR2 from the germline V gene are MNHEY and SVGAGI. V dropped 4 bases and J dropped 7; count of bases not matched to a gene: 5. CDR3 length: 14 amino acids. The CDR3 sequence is CASSFGQGTQPQHF. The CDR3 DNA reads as TGTGCCAGCAGTTTCGGACAGGGGACCCAGCCCCAGCATTTT.

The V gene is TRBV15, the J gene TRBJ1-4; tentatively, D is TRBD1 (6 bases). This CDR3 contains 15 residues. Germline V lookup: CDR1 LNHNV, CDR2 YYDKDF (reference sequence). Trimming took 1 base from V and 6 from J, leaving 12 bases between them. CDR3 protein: CATSRAGAGDEKLFF. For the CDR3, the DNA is TGTGCCACCAGCAGAGCAGGGGCGGGGGATGAAAAACTGTTTTTT.

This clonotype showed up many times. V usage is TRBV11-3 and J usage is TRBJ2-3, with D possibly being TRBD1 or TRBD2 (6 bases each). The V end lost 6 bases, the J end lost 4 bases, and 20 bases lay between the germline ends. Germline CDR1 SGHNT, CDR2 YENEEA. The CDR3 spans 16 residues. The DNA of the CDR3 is TGTGCCAGCAGTCAACAGGGAGGACTCAACCCAGATACGCAGTATTTT. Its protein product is CASSQQGGLNPDTQYF. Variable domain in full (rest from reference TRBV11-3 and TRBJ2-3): EAGVVQSPRYKIIEKKQPVAFWCNPISGHNTLYWYLQNLGQGPELLIRYENEEAVDDSQLPKDRFSAERLKGVDSTLKIQPAELGDSAVYLCASSQQGGLNPDTQYFGPGTRLTVL.

CDR3 nucleotides: TGCAGCGTTAATGCGGTAGGAGGAGATACGCAGTATTTT. It is translated as CSVNAVGGDTQYF. The rearrangement uses TRBV29-1 and TRBJ2-3, with D maybe TRBD2 (5 bases). V gave up 5 bases and J gave up 5 bases, with 14 bases separating them. The CDR3 length is 13 residues. Germline assignment: CDR1 SQVTM and CDR2 ANQGSEA.

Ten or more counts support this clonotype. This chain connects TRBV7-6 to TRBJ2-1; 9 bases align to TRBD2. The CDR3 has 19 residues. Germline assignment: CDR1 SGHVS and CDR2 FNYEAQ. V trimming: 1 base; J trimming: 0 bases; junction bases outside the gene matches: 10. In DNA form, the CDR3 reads TGTGCCAGCAGCTTAGGAGGGGCTAGCGGGATAAACTCCTACAATGAGCAGTTCTTC. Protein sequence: CASSLGGASGINSYNEQFF.

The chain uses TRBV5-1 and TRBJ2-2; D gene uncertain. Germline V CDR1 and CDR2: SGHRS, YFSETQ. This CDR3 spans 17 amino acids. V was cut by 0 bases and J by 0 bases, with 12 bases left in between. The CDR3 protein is CASSLVGRNSNTGELFF. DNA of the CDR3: TGCGCCAGCAGCTTGGTCGGGCGGAACTCGAACACCGGGGAGCTGTTTTTT.

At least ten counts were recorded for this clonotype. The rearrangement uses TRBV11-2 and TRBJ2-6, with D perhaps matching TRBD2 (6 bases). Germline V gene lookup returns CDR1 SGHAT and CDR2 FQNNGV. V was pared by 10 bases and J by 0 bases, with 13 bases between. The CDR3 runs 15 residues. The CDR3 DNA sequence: TGTGCCACCGGGGAGGAAAGCTCTGGGGCCAACGTCCTGACTTTC. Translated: CATGEESSGANVLTF. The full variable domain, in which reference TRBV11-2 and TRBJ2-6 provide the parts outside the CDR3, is EAGVAQSPRYKIIEKRQSVAFWCNPISGHATLYWYQQILGQGPKLLIQFQNNGVVDDSQLPKDRFSAERLKGVDSTLKIQPAKLEDSAVYLCATGEESSGANVLTFGAGSRLTVL.

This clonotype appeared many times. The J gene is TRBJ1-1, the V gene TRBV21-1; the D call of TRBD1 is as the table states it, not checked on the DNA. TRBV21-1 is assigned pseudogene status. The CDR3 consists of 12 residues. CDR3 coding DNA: TGTGCCAGCAGCAGGGGGCCCGCTGAAGCTTTCTTT. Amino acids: CASSRGPAEAFF.

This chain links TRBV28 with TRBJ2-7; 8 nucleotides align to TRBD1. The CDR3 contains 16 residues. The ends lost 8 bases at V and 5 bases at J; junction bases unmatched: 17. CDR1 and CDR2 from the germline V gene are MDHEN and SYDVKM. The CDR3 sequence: CASSVFGSRGLNEQYF. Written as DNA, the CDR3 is TGTGCCAGCTCAGTTTTCGGAAGCAGGGGGCTGAACGAGCAGTACTTC.

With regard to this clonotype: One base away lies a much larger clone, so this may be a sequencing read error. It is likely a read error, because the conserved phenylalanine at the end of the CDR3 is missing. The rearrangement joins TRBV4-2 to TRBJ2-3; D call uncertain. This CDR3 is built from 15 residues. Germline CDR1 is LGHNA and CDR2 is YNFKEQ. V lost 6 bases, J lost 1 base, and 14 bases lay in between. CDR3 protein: CASSVWARGTDTQYS. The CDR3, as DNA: TGTGCCAGCAGTGTATGGGCTCGGGGCACAGATACGCAGTATTCT.

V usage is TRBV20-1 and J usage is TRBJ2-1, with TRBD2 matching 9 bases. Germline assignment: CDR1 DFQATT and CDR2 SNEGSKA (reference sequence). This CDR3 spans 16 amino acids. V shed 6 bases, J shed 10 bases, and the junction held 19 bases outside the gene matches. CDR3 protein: CSAMLRSGRILEEQFF. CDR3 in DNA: TGCAGTGCCATGCTCCGCAGCGGGAGGATCCTAGAGGAGCAGTTCTTC.

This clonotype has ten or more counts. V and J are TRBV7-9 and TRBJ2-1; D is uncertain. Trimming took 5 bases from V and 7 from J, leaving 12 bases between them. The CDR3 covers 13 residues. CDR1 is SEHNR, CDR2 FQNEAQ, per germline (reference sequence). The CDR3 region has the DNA TGTGCCAGCAGCCCGAACATGGGGAATGAGCAGTTCTTC. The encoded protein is CASSPNMGNEQFF. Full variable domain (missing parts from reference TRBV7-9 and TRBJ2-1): DTGVSQNPRHKITKRGQNVTFRCDPISEHNRLYWYRQTLGQGPEFLTYFQNEAQLEKSRLLSDRFSAERPKGSFSTLEIQRTEQGDSAMYLCASSPNMGNEQFFGPGTRLTVL.

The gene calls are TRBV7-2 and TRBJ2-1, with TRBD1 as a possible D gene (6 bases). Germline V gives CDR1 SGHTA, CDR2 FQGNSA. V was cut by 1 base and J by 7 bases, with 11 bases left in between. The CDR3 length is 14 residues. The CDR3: CASSLDRVRNEQFF. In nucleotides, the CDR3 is TGTGCCAGCAGCTTAGACAGGGTTCGGAATGAGCAGTTCTTC.

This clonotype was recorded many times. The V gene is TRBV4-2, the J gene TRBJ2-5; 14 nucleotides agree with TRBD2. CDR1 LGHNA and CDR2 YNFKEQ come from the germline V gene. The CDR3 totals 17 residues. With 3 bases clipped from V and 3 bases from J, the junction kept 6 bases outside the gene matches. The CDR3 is CASSHRGLAGGEETQYF. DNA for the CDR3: TGTGCCAGCAGCCATCGCGGACTAGCGGGGGGAGAAGAGACCCAGTACTTC.

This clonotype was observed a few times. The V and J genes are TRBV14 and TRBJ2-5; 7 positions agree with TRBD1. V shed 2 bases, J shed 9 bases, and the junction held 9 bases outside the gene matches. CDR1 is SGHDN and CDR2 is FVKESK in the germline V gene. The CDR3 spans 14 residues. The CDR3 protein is CASSQRDSNWAQYF. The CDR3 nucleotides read TGTGCCAGCAGCCAACGGGACAGCAACTGGGCCCAGTACTTC.

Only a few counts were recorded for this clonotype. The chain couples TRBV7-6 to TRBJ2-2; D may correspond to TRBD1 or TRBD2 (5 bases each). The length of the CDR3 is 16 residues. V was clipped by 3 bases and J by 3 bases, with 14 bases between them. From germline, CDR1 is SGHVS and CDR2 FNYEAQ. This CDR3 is CASSFWDRRDTGELFF. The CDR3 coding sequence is TGTGCCAGCAGCTTTTGGGACCGGAGAGACACCGGGGAGCTGTTTTTT. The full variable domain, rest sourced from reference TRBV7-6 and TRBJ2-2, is GAGVSQSPRYKVTKRGQDVALRCDPISGHVSLYWYRQALGQGPEFLTYFNYEAQQDKSGLPNDRFSAERPEGSISTLTIQRTEQRDSAMYRCASSFWDRRDTGELFFGEGSRLTVL.